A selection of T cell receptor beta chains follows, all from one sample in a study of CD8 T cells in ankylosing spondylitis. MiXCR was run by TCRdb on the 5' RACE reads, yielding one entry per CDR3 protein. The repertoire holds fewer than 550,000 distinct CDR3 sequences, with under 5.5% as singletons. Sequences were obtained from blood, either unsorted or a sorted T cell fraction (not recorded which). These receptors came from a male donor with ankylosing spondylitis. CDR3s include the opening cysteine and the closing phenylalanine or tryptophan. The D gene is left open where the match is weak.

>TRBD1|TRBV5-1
CASSAGQGTYGYTF
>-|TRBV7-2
CASRLRQNEQFF
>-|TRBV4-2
CASSQDWSRRGPETQYF
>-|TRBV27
CASSLYGRAAVLSYTF
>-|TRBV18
CASSPSQDYSYEQYF
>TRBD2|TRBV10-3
CAISESGTSSYNEQFF
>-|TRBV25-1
CASSESQGGSYEQYF
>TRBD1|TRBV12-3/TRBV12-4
CASSATGPNYGYTF
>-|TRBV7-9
CASSLESGPGELFF
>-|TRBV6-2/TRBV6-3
CASSYSGYPDEQFF
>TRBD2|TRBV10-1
CASSDPAGGTGELFF
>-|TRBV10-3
CAISERQINQPQHF
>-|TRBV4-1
CASSQEQVTSNQPQHF
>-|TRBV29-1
CSVEMGGYNEQFF
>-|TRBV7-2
CASSKLSPTPEQYF
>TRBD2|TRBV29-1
CSVGAGGPYEQYF
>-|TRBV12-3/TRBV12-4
CASSLWGFNEKLFF
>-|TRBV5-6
CASSLRGKNEQYF
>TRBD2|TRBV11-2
CASSLEAGIFYEQYF
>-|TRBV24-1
CATSRGGHTDTQYF
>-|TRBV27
CASRPGTASYEQYF
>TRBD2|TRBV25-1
CASSPAGGPGPIEQFF
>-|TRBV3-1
CASSQDQPEAFF
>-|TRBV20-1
CSASQGGYEQYF
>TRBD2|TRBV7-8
CASSPRGGLAGEGTDTQYF
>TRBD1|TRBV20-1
CSAGGGAPRNTEAFF
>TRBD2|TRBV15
CATSPLAGGNTGELFF
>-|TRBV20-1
CSAREQGRKTQYF
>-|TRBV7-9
CASSGNSGDPYEQYF
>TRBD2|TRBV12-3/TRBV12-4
CASTLAGAYNEQFF
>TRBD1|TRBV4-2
CASSRGYRDREAGELFF
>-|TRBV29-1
CSVVKSLSEFF
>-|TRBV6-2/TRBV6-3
CASSYPNRDGSYEQYF
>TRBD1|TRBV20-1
CSARATGALLYGYTF
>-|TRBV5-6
CASSTGLHTWELFF
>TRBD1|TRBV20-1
CSARGSTGETEAFF
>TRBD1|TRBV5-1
CASSLPGQYGYTF
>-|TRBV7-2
CASSLGGVDYEQYF
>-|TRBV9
CASSVATWNEQYF
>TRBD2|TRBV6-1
CASSLGLAGGPVGELFF
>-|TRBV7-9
CASSPLATEAFF
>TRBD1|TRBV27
CASSRTLGQGSYEQYF
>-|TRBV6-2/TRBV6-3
CASSRVVRDQPQHF
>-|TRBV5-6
CASSRAAQGNTEAFF
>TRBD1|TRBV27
CASHLSGGDTEAFF
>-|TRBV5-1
CASSFNREETQYF
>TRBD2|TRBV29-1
CSVLAGGVLTQYF